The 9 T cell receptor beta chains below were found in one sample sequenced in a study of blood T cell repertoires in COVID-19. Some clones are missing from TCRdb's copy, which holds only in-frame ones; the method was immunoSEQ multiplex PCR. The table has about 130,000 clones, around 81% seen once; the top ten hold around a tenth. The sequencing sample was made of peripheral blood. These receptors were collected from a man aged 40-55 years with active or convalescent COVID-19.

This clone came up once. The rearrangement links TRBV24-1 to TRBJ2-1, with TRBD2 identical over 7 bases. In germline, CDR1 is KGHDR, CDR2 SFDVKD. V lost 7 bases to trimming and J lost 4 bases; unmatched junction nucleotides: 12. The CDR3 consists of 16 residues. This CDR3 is CATSGIGGTGYNEQFF. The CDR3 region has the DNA TGTGCCACCAGCGGCATCGGGGGGACGGGGTACAATGAGCAGTTCTTC.

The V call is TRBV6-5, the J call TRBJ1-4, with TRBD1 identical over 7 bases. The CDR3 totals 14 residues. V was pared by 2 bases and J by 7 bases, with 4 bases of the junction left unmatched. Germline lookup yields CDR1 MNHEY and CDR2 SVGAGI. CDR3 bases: TGTGCCAGCAGTTACAGACAGGGAGGTGAAAAACTGTTTTTT. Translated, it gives CASSYRQGGEKLFF.

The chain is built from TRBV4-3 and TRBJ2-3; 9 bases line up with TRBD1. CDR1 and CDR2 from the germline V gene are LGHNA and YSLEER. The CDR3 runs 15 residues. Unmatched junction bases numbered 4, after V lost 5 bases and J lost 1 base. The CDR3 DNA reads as TGCGCCAGCAGCAACCGGGACAGGGGCACAGATACGCAGTATTTT. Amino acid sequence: CASSNRDRGTDTQYF.

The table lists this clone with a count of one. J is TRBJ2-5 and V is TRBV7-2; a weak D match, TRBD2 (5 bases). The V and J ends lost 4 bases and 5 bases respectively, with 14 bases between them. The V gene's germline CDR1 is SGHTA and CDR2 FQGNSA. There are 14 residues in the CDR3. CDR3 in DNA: TGTGCCAGCAGCTCCCGAGAGGGAGTCGAGACCCAGTACTTC. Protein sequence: CASSSREGVETQYF.

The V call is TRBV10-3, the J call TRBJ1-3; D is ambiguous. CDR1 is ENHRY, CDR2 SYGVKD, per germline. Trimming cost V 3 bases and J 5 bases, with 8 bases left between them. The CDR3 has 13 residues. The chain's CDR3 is CAISDDTRNTIYF. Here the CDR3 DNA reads TGTGCCATCAGTGATGACACAAGAAACACCATATATTTT.

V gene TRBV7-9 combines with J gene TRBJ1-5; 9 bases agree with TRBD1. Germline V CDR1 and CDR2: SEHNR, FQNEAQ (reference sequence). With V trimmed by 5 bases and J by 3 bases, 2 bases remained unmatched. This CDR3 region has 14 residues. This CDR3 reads CASSRTGDNQPQHF. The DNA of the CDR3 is TGTGCCAGCAGCCGGACAGGGGACAATCAGCCCCAGCATTTT.

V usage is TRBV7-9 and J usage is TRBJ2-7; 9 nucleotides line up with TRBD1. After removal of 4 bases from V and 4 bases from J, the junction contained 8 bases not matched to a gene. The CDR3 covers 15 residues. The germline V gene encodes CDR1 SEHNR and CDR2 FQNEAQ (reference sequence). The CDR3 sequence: CASSSVRDRAYEQYF. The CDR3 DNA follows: TGTGCCAGCAGCTCAGTCCGGGACAGGGCGTACGAGCAGTACTTC.

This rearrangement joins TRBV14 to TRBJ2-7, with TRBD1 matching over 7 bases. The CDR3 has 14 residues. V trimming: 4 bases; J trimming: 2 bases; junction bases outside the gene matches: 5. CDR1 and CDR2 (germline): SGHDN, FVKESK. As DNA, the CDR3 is TGTGCCAGCAGCCGACCGGGACAGCCCTACGAGCAGTACTTC. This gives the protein CASSRPGQPYEQYF.

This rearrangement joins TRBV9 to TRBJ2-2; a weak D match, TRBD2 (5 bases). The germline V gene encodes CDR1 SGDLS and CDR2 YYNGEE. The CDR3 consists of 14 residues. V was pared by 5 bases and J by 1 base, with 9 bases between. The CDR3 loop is CASRSRGNTGELFF. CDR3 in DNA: TGTGCCAGCAGGTCTCGGGGGAACACCGGGGAGCTGTTTTTT.